Included here is one T cell receptor (beta chain) sequence, with context. This clonotype came up a few times. Its recognized antigen is unknown. No quality values exist for individual bases; no much larger clone is one base distant. This record comes from a study of Graves' ophthalmopathy and Graves' hyperthyroidism (dated by TCRdb to the late 2010s). Notes on the research overall: Hyperthyroidism was defined as stable when no progression to ophthalmopathy occurred within 18 months of follow-up. For independent validation, a separate cohort was made up of 18 hyperthyroidism patients plus 17 patients who later progressed from hyperthyroidism to ophthalmopathy. TCR beta repertoire signatures were used to distinguish Graves' ophthalmopathy from Graves' hyperthyroidism and to predict progression to ophthalmopathy. In total, over 130 blood samples were TCR-sequenced: some 43 ophthalmopathy, approximately 75 hyperthyroidism and roughly 17 hyperthyroidism-to-ophthalmopathy patients. In more than five hyperthyroidism patients, T-cell repertoires of thyroid tissue and blood were compared. After sampling, hyperthyroidism patients received methimazole starting at 30 mg daily, and ophthalmopathy patients received high-dose intravenous methylprednisolone. A discovery set of 95 to 100 patients (more than 40 ophthalmopathy, 55 to 65 stable hyperthyroidism) was enrolled to explore V-J signatures distinguishing ophthalmopathy from hyperthyroidism.

The hyperthyroidism patients were 18 to 65 years old and newly diagnosed, with a disease duration of less than 2 months. Patients with other autoimmune diseases, uncontrolled infections, pregnancy or lactation were excluded. Diagnosis relied on clinical symptoms, serum thyroxine, TRAb, thyroid ultrasound and orbital computed tomography. Trizol reagent was used to extract the total RNA, and its quality was then checked on an Agilent 2100 Bioanalyzer. What the study reported, not specific to this receptor: No statistical method was used to predetermine the sample size, and group allocation was not hidden from the investigators. In validation, the model predicted ophthalmopathy progression with roughly 68% sensitivity and around 72% specificity; roughly eleven predicted patients were CT-confirmed with GO in a median of about 7.1 months. The 13-signature model separated ophthalmopathy from stable hyperthyroidism with around 90% sensitivity and almost 84% specificity in cross-validation, and 80%/75% in the test set. Among expanded thyroid clonotypes with frequency above 0.001, most also showed up in blood, which suggests that blood repertoires may reflect the thyroid immune response.

Its CDR3 holds 15 amino acids, cysteine through phenylalanine. The CDR3 DNA has 45 bases and is translated from base 1. The germline V gene (reference sequence) gives CDR1 as DFQATT and CDR2 as SNEGSKA. V loses 2 bases, J loses 0 bases, and the germline ends lie 12 bases apart. For repertoire sequencing, the TCR beta CDR3 regions were amplified from RNA transcripts. A first-round RT-PCR used HTBI primers with the Qiagen OneStep RT-PCR kit, followed by a second-round multiplex PCR, size selection and purification. Sequencing of the libraries was carried out on an Illumina HiSeq2000 in paired-end mode with 100 bp reads. The study's own analysis went as follows. SOAPnuke was used to process the reads, throwing out any read that had adapters, had uncalled bases, had a mean Phred below 15, or lacked an exact constant-primer or identifier match. COPE v1.2.5 was used to merge the high-quality paired reads. Unique nucleotide sequences were defined as clonotypes and aligned to IMGT TRB V, D and J references using MiTCR v1.1. Analysis was restricted to V-J combinations with a frequency above 0.0001, which covered 99.2% of repertoires. A TCR clonal expansion and chaos score per V-J combination was defined as the ratio of F50 clonal expansion to chaos observed in the TCRdist matrix. Welch's t-statistics and random forest were used to reduce the features to some 13 V-J combinations, which were then used as input to a naive Bayes classifier. Thyroid-blood repertoire similarity was quantified with the Morisita-Horn index. TCRdb itself trimmed the public reads at Q25 with fastp, ran MiXCR and retained productive beta chains. Rows matching on CDR3 protein sequence are summarized as one entry with the most common DNA and genes. The V and J calls were determined by TCRdb, not by the authors. In all, the sample holds about 600,000 distinct CDR3 sequences, and 35% to 40% of those were seen once. The leading ten clones occupy roughly 4.5% of the sample.

The V and J segments used are TRBV20-1 and TRBJ2-3; no D gene call is confident. The sequencing input was peripheral blood or thyroid tissue (not recorded which). The receptor was isolated from an adult man with Graves' hyperthyroidism. The bases are TGCAGTGCTAGATCTACCGCAGTTAGCACAGATACGCAGTATTTT. Translated, this gives CSARSTAVSTDTQYF.